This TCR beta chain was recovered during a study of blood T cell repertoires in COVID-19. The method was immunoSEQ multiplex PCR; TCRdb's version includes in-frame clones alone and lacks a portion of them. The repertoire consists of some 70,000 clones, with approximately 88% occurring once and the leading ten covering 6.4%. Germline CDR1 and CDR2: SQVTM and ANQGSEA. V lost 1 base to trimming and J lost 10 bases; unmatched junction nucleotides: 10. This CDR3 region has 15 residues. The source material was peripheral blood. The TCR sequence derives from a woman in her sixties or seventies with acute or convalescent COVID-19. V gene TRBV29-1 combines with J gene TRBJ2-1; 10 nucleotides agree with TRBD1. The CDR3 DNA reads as TGCAGCGTTGAAGGGAAGAGGACAGGGGGTTTCGAGCAGTTCTTC. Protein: CSVEGKRTGGFEQFF.